These 21 T cell receptor beta chains originate from one sample sequenced in a study of cytomegalovirus exposure and HLA in healthy donors. The PCR contained 60 Vbeta and 13 Jbeta primers. The table came from immunoSEQ multiplex PCR; TCRdb's copy has only in-frame clones and leaves some out. The sample table includes 95,000 to 150,000 clones. The sequencing sample was made of PBMCs. These receptors all come from a young man in good health and CMV-seronegative.

The CDR3 DNA sequence: TGTGCCAGCAGCAGGTGGGGCCCAGGTGAAAAACTGTTTTTT. Translated: CASSRWGPGEKLFF. The chain recombines TRBV5-8 with TRBJ1-4; maybe TRBD1 (5 bases). V lost 4 bases, J lost 7 bases, and 14 bases lay in between. This CDR3 has 14 residues. Germline V gene lookup returns CDR1 SGHTS and CDR2 YDEGEE.

The chain joins TRBV9 to TRBJ2-7, with D maybe TRBD2 (7 bases). The CDR3 has 17 amino acids. Germline loops: CDR1 SGDLS, CDR2 YYNGEE. Trimming cost V 0 bases and J 5 bases, with 21 bases left between them. CDR3 bases: TGTGCCAGCAGCGTAGGAGGGGGAGGGCGGCGAGGCCACGAGCAGTACTTC. It yields the protein CASSVGGGGRRGHEQYF.

This chain links TRBV5-1 with TRBJ1-2, with D uncertain. Germline CDR1 is SGHRS and CDR2 is YFSETQ. There are 14 residues in the CDR3. The V gene lost 0 bases and the J gene lost 0 bases, with 6 bases spanning the gap. The CDR3 region has the DNA TGCGCCAGCAGCTTGGACACCTCTAACTATGGCTACACCTTC. It translates to CASSLDTSNYGYTF.

The chain has TRBV7-9 and TRBJ2-2; 9 bases align to TRBD1. Trimming removed 4 bases from V and 7 bases from J; junction bases left unmatched: 7. The V gene's germline CDR1 is SEHNR and CDR2 FQNEAQ (reference sequence). The CDR3 is 15 residues long. For the CDR3, the DNA is TGTGCCAGCAGCTCCACAGGGGGCGAAAGCGGGGAGCTGTTTTTT. The encoded protein is CASSSTGGESGELFF.

The chain uses TRBV27 and TRBJ1-3; 12 bases line up with TRBD1. This CDR3 region has 20 residues. Looked up from germline, CDR1 is MNHEY and CDR2 is SMNVEV (reference sequence). Losses at the gene ends were 4 bases for V and 5 bases for J; bases not matched to a gene: 18. CDR3 in DNA: TGTGCCAGCAGTTCCCATACACCGGGACAGGGGGCCTGGATCAGAAACACCATATATTTT. Amino acids: CASSSHTPGQGAWIRNTIYF.

V gene TRBV7-2 combines with J gene TRBJ1-2; TRBD1 might be the D (6 bases). The V end lost 1 base, the J end lost 7 bases, and 19 bases lay between the germline ends. The CDR3 totals 16 residues. CDR1 is SGHTA, CDR2 FQGNSA, per germline. CDR3 protein: CASSLGSQGGASGYTF. CDR3 DNA sequence: TGTGCCAGCAGCTTAGGATCACAGGGTGGCGCTTCTGGCTACACCTTC. The variable domain in full, completed from reference TRBV7-2 and TRBJ1-2, reads GAGVSQSPSNKVTEKGKDVELRCDPISGHTALYWYRQSLGQGLEFLIYFQGNSAPDKSGLPSDRFSAERTGGSVSTLTIQRTQQEDSAVYLCASSLGSQGGASGYTFGSGTRLTVV.

A word on this clone: The identical CDR3 is also encoded by other nucleotide sequences in the sample. The chain has TRBV9 and TRBJ1-2; D is perhaps TRBD1 (6 bases). The germline CDR1 and CDR2 sequences are SGDLS and YYNGEE. Deletions cut 0 bases from V and 5 bases from J, with 8 bases between. The CDR3 sequence is 13 residues long. The CDR3 DNA is TGTGCCAGCAGCGTAGAGGGACATTATGGCTACACCTTC. Translation: CASSVEGHYGYTF.

This chain connects TRBV13 to TRBJ1-2; 10 nucleotides agree with TRBD1. V was pared by 4 bases and J by 1 base, with 6 bases of the junction left unmatched. Germline V CDR1 and CDR2: PRHDT, FYEKMQ (reference sequence). CDR3 length: 16 amino acids. The DNA of the CDR3 is TGTGCCAGCAGCTCCCTCGGACAGGGGGGTAACTATGGCTACACCTTC. It is translated as CASSSLGQGGNYGYTF.

The V call is TRBV6-1, the J call TRBJ1-1; D ambiguous. The length of the CDR3 is 14 residues. Germline-derived CDR1 and CDR2 are MNHNS and SASEGT. Between the trimmed V and J ends, which lost 4 bases and 0 bases, there was a span of 9 bases. The CDR3 sequence is CASSGRNMNTEAFF. For the CDR3, the DNA is TGTGCCAGCAGTGGGAGAAATATGAACACTGAAGCTTTCTTT.

This chain joins TRBV30 and TRBJ1-2; 10 nucleotides match TRBD1. Germline V gene data show CDR1 as GTSNPN and CDR2 as SVGIG (reference sequence). CDR3 length: 14 residues. V lost 2 bases and J lost 4; bases outside the gene matches: 4. The chain's CDR3 is CAWSPGQGTYGYTF. In DNA form, the CDR3 reads TGTGCCTGGAGTCCGGGACAGGGGACCTATGGCTACACCTTC.

The chain carries TRBV7-2 and TRBJ2-7; D not certain. The V end was cut by 2 bases, the J end by 4 bases, with 15 bases between. This CDR3 has 15 residues. Germline CDR1 SGHTA, CDR2 FQGNSA. DNA for the CDR3: TGTGCCAGCAGCTTAATAGGAGTAGGATCTTACGAGCAGTACTTC. It specifies CASSLIGVGSYEQYF.

The chain couples TRBV6-1 to TRBJ1-2, with D uncertain. Trimming cost V 1 base and J 7 bases, with 16 bases left between them. CDR1 is MNHNS and CDR2 is SASEGT in the germline V gene. This CDR3 is 15 amino acids long. As DNA, the CDR3 is TGTGCCAGCAGTGAAGGGACTCTCAGTAGGAGTGGCTACACCTTC. It encodes CASSEGTLSRSGYTF.

The chain employs TRBV7-8 and TRBJ2-7, with 7 positions matching TRBD2. From germline, CDR1 is SGHVS and CDR2 FQNEAQ. CDR3 length equals 17 residues. Trimming at V came to 2 bases and at J to 0 bases, leaving 10 bases not matched to a gene. CDR3 in amino acids: CASSLSFGLAVSYEQYF. CDR3 coding DNA: TGTGCCAGCAGCTTAAGTTTTGGGCTAGCGGTCTCCTACGAGCAGTACTTC.

The rearrangement joins TRBV10-3 to TRBJ2-2, with 13 bases identical to TRBD2. The germline V gene encodes CDR1 ENHRY and CDR2 SYGVKD. Trimming at V came to 3 bases and at J to 6 bases, leaving 1 base not matched to a gene. The length of the CDR3 is 15 residues. This chain's CDR3 is CAISETSGRAGELFF. CDR3 sequence (DNA): TGTGCCATCAGTGAAACTAGCGGGAGGGCCGGGGAGCTGTTTTTT.

The chain couples TRBV10-3 to TRBJ1-3, with 7 bases aligning to TRBD1. Germline V gives CDR1 ENHRY, CDR2 SYGVKD. The CDR3 consists of 18 residues. With V trimmed by 4 bases and J by 4 bases, 16 bases remained unmatched. The CDR3 loop is CAISVPSTGTADGNTIYF. The CDR3 DNA follows: TGTGCCATCAGTGTTCCGTCGACTGGGACAGCAGACGGAAACACCATATATTTT.

V usage is TRBV5-1 and J usage is TRBJ1-2; D uncertain. This CDR3 contains 12 residues. The V end lost 5 bases, the J end lost 1 base, and 6 bases lay between the germline ends. Germline lookup yields CDR1 SGHRS and CDR2 YFSETQ. The chain's CDR3 is CASSRLNYGYTF. CDR3 DNA: TGCGCCAGCAGTCGACTTAACTATGGCTACACCTTC. The full variable domain, with the rest looked up from reference TRBV5-1 and TRBJ1-2, is KAGVTQTPRYLIKTRGQQVTLSCSPISGHRSVSWYQQTPGQGLQFLFEYFSETQRNKGNFPGRFSGRQFSNSRSEMNVSTLELGDSALYLCASSRLNYGYTFGSGTRLTVV.

The chain uses TRBV19 and TRBJ1-1; a weak D match, TRBD1 (5 bases). Germline V lookup: CDR1 LNHDA, CDR2 SQIVND (reference sequence). V dropped 3 bases and J dropped 4 bases, with 15 bases sitting between them. The CDR3 runs to 15 residues. The CDR3 spells CASSIRELGGTEAFF. Written as DNA, the CDR3 is TGTGCCAGTAGTATTCGGGAGCTCGGGGGCACTGAAGCTTTCTTT.

The chain uses TRBV4-1 and TRBJ1-5; D gene unclear. CDR1 is MGHRA and CDR2 is YSYEKL in the germline V gene. The germline V and J ends were trimmed by 1 base and 0 bases, with 4 bases remaining between them. The CDR3 has 14 residues. The CDR3, as DNA: TGCGCCAGCAGCCAAGGTAATAGCAATCAGCCCCAGCATTTT. Amino acid sequence: CASSQGNSNQPQHF.

The chain carries TRBV25-1 and TRBJ1-5; 8 bases are a match to TRBD1. This CDR3 has 16 residues. CDR1 and CDR2 from the germline V gene are MGHDK and SYGVNS. The ends lost 3 bases at V and 5 bases at J; junction bases unmatched: 9. CDR3 loop: CASSDRGGTGHQPQHF. Written as DNA, the CDR3 is TGTGCCAGCAGTGACCGAGGGGGGACAGGTCATCAGCCCCAGCATTTT.

The CDR3 sequence: CSVEGLAGGLNEQFF. Here the CDR3 DNA reads TGCAGCGTTGAGGGACTAGCGGGAGGTCTCAATGAGCAGTTCTTC. The rearrangement uses TRBV29-1 and TRBJ2-1, with 15 bases lining up with TRBD2. The length of the CDR3 is 15 residues. CDR1 SQVTM and CDR2 ANQGSEA come from the germline V gene. V lost 3 bases to trimming and J lost 6 bases; unmatched junction nucleotides: 3.

The rearrangement uses TRBV6-1 and TRBJ2-7, with D tentatively TRBD1 (5 bases). The ends were cut back, 4 bases at V and 6 bases at J, with 22 bases in the middle. The CDR3 has 16 residues. Germline V gene lookup returns CDR1 MNHNS and CDR2 SASEGT. CDR3 in amino acids: CASSAPRQGLKSEQYF. In nucleotides, the CDR3 is TGTGCCAGCAGTGCCCCACGCCAGGGTCTCAAAAGCGAGCAGTACTTC.